Each of the 16 T cell receptor beta chains below was sequenced from the same sample in a study of shared clonotypes between healthy human individuals. Method: immunoSEQ multiplex PCR; TCRdb's copy keeps in-frame clones and lacks some. The sample contains more than 2,000,000 clones, more than 80% of which appear only once. Sequenced sample: naive CD4+ T cells from PBMCs. Indicated subset: CD45RA+ positively selected. The source is a man in his late teens or twenties in good health. Some clones in this sample may be carry-over from other donors' samples.

This chain joins TRBV7-9 and TRBJ1-4; D might be TRBD1 (6 bases). V shed 8 bases and J shed 0 bases, with 13 bases lying between them. In germline, CDR1 is SEHNR, CDR2 FQNEAQ (reference sequence). This CDR3 region has 15 residues. CDR3 sequence reads: CASSQGRATNEKLFF. DNA of the CDR3: TGTGCCAGCTCCCAGGGGCGTGCAACTAATGAAAAACTGTTTTTT.

The chain carries TRBV30 and TRBJ1-5; D is unclear. The germline CDR1 and CDR2 sequences are GTSNPN and SVGIG (reference sequence). This CDR3 contains 13 residues. Trimming removed 3 bases from V and 0 bases from J, with 6 bases in between. CDR3 region: CAWRASSNQPQHF. The CDR3 DNA reads as TGTGCCTGGAGGGCGTCTAGCAATCAGCCCCAGCATTTT.

The J gene is TRBJ2-5, the V gene TRBV7-2, with D unclear. Germline V lookup: CDR1 SGHTA, CDR2 FQGNSA. The length of the CDR3 is 13 residues. V lost 5 bases to trimming and J lost 4 bases, with 11 bases between them. This CDR3 reads CASSPRLGETQYF. The CDR3 nucleotides read TGTGCCAGCAGCCCCCGTCTAGGAGAGACCCAGTACTTC.

V usage is TRBV27 and J usage is TRBJ2-3; 7 bases match TRBD2. The V gene's germline CDR1 is MNHEY and CDR2 SMNVEV (reference sequence). Trimming cost V 3 bases and J 6 bases; bases outside gene matches: 12. CDR3 length: 16 residues. CDR3 protein: CASSFYLGGSIDTQYF. In DNA, the CDR3 is TGTGCCAGCAGTTTTTATCTCGGCGGGAGCATCGATACGCAGTATTTT.

The V and J genes are TRBV11-3 and TRBJ2-1, with D unresolved. The CDR3 loop spans 12 amino acids. Between the trimmed V and J ends, which lost 3 bases and 8 bases, there was a span of 8 bases. Germline CDR1 reads SGHNT; CDR2 reads YENEEA. CDR3 sequence: CASSLEPDEQFF. DNA of the CDR3: TGTGCCAGCAGCTTGGAGCCGGATGAGCAGTTCTTC.

The rearrangement uses TRBV11-2 and TRBJ2-5, with D perhaps matching TRBD2 (5 bases). The CDR3 sequence is 13 residues long. Germline V gene sequence: CDR1 SGHAT, CDR2 FQNNGV. With 10 bases removed from V and 4 bases from J, the gap between germline ends came to 16 bases. The CDR3 region is CATSRGPRETQYF. In DNA form, the CDR3 reads TGTGCCACCAGTCGGGGTCCGCGAGAGACCCAGTACTTC.

The gene calls are TRBV7-2 and TRBJ1-1, with D possibly being TRBD1 (6 bases). CDR1 is SGHTA and CDR2 is FQGNSA in the germline V gene. The CDR3 is made up of 14 amino acids. V was pared by 2 bases and J by 5 bases, with 12 bases between. CDR3 in amino acids: CASSLRSRGTEAFF. The CDR3 DNA reads as TGTGCCAGCAGCTTAAGGAGCAGGGGAACTGAAGCTTTCTTT.

In this sample, this clone turned up a few times. Other nucleotide sequences from this sample produce the same CDR3. The chain recombines TRBV5-1 with TRBJ1-4; 8 bases align to TRBD1. The CDR3 is 14 amino acids. V shed 0 bases and J 8 bases; nucleotides not matched to a gene: 3. Per germline, CDR1 SGHRS and CDR2 YFSETQ. CDR3 in amino acids: CASSLAGTGEKLFF. CDR3 DNA sequence: TGCGCCAGCAGCTTGGCCGGGACAGGAGAAAAACTGTTTTTT.

This chain connects TRBV11-2 to TRBJ2-1; D perhaps matches TRBD1 (6 bases). The germline gives CDR1 SGHAT, CDR2 FQNNGV. V was clipped by 6 bases and J by 4 bases, with 16 bases between them. The CDR3 has 15 amino acids. CDR3 sequence: CASSSTPGHYNEQFF. The DNA for the CDR3 is TGTGCCAGCAGTTCAACACCGGGACATTACAATGAGCAGTTCTTC.

The rearrangement links TRBV11-1 to TRBJ2-1; 9 bases line up with TRBD2. The germline V gene encodes CDR1 SGHAT and CDR2 FQDESV (reference sequence). With V trimmed by 0 bases and J by 4 bases, 7 bases remained unmatched. This CDR3 comprises 17 residues. The CDR3 reads CASSLAGFAGGYNEQFF. The CDR3, as DNA: TGTGCCAGCAGCTTAGCTGGGTTTGCGGGAGGGTACAATGAGCAGTTCTTC.

V usage is TRBV4-3 and J usage is TRBJ2-2; 10 positions match TRBD2. Germline CDR1 reads LGHNA; CDR2 reads YSLEER. Germline trimming cut 0 bases from V and 5 bases from J; bases unmatched to any gene: 9. This CDR3 region has 18 residues. The CDR3 DNA reads TGCGCCAGCAGCCAAGAGGGACTAGCGTTTTTTGGGACCGGGGAGCTGTTTTTT. Protein: CASSQEGLAFFGTGELFF.

The V and J genes are TRBV2 and TRBJ2-1, with 10 bases identical to TRBD2. J lost 7 bases, V lost 6 bases, and 9 bases had no gene match. The CDR3 covers 15 residues. CDR1 and CDR2 from the germline V gene are SNHLY and FYNNEI. The CDR3 nucleotides read TGTGCCAGCAGGGAGCGGGAGGGCCAGGGGAATGAGCAGTTCTTC. It is translated as CASREREGQGNEQFF.

The genes are TRBV28 and TRBJ1-4; perhaps TRBD1 as D (5 bases). This CDR3 region has 15 residues. Looked up from germline, CDR1 is MDHEN and CDR2 is SYDVKM. V shed 3 bases and J shed 8 bases, with 16 bases lying between them. CDR3 loop: CASSFPGGRSEKLFF. CDR3 nucleotide sequence: TGTGCCAGCAGTTTCCCGGGGGGAAGGTCCGAAAAACTGTTTTTT.

This chain uses TRBV28 with TRBJ2-3; TRBD2 aligns across 7 bases. CDR3 length: 14 residues. The V gene's germline CDR1 is MDHEN and CDR2 SYDVKM. Losses at the gene ends were 7 bases for V and 2 bases for J; bases not matched to a gene: 6. The CDR3 nucleotides read TGTGCCAGCACCTCTAGCGGAGCCACAGATACGCAGTATTTT. Translation gives CASTSSGATDTQYF.

The chain joins TRBV7-9 to TRBJ1-4; unclear D gene. CDR3 length equals 14 residues. The V end was cut by 0 bases, the J end by 5 bases, with 7 bases between. The germline V gene encodes CDR1 SEHNR and CDR2 FQNEAQ (reference sequence). DNA for the CDR3: TGTGCCAGCAGCTTAGCCCCACGAAATGAAAAACTGTTTTTT. Its translation is CASSLAPRNEKLFF.

V usage is TRBV15 and J usage is TRBJ2-1; 10 bases line up with TRBD2. The V and J ends lost 0 bases and 2 bases, in that order; junction bases with no gene match: 4. The germline CDR1 and CDR2 sequences are LNHNV and YYDKDF (reference sequence). CDR3 size: 17 residues. DNA for the CDR3: TGTGCCACCAGCAGAGAGTCTAGCGGGAGAACCTACAATGAGCAGTTCTTC. Translation: CATSRESSGRTYNEQFF.